These 14 T cell receptor beta chains share one sample of origin, sequenced in a study of shared clonotypes between healthy human individuals. The method was immunoSEQ multiplex PCR; TCRdb's version includes in-frame clones alone and lacks a portion of them. The data show 950,000 to 1,100,000 clones, 78% seen once. The source material was memory CD4+ T cells from PBMCs. Indicated subset: CD45RA-negative fraction. These receptors all come from a man younger than 35 in good health. Some clones in this sample may be carry-over from other donors' samples.

Worth noting for this clone: Other DNA sequences in the sample encode the same CDR3. J is TRBJ2-3 and V is TRBV7-2, with D maybe TRBD2 (6 bases). Germline CDR1 SGHTA, CDR2 FQGNSA. V shed 5 bases and J shed 3 bases, with 15 bases lying between them. The CDR3 totals 15 residues. The CDR3 loop is CASSPATGRTDTQYF. DNA for the CDR3: TGTGCCAGCAGCCCAGCAACCGGGAGAACAGATACGCAGTATTTT.

The CDR3 DNA reads as TGTGCCAGCAGTGGTAGCGGGAGGGGCGCAGATACGCAGTATTTT. It is translated as CASSGSGRGADTQYF. J is TRBJ2-3 and V is TRBV28; the match to TRBD2 covers 11 bases. CDR1 is MDHEN and CDR2 is SYDVKM in the germline V gene. V lost 5 bases, J lost 4 bases, and 5 bases stayed unmatched. The CDR3 is made up of 15 amino acids.

This chain connects TRBV30 to TRBJ2-3; D is undetermined. CDR3 length: 12 residues. The germline V gene has CDR1 GTSNPN and CDR2 SVGIG (reference sequence). V was clipped by 0 bases and J by 6 bases, with 7 bases between them. In nucleotides, the CDR3 is TGTGCCTGGAGTGTGAGACTCGATACGCAGTATTTT. This translates into CAWSVRLDTQYF.

The J gene is TRBJ2-2, the V gene TRBV5-6; TRBD1 matches 7 bases. V shed 0 bases, J shed 3 bases, and the junction held 2 bases outside the gene matches. The CDR3 is made up of 15 amino acids. In germline, CDR1 is SGHDT, CDR2 YYEEEE. CDR3 amino acids: CASSLAQGYTGELFF. CDR3 bases: TGTGCCAGCAGCTTGGCACAGGGGTACACCGGGGAGCTGTTTTTT.

The chain joins TRBV6-1 to TRBJ2-7; 7 bases are a match to TRBD1. The CDR3 sequence is 14 residues long. Trimming cost V 6 bases and J 0 bases; bases outside gene matches: 5. Germline V gene lookup returns CDR1 MNHNS and CDR2 SASEGT. This chain's CDR3 is CASREDRSSYEQYF. The CDR3 DNA is TGTGCCAGCAGGGAGGACAGGAGCTCCTACGAGCAGTACTTC.

The V gene is TRBV27, the J gene TRBJ1-2; possibly TRBD1 for D (5 bases). The CDR3 has 15 amino acids. Germline CDR1 and CDR2: MNHEY and SMNVEV (reference sequence). V dropped 4 bases and J dropped 8 bases, with 20 bases sitting between them. The CDR3 protein is CASSSLSSGGRGYTF. The CDR3 nucleotides are TGTGCCAGCAGTTCCTTGTCATCCGGGGGTAGAGGCTACACCTTC.

This clone was seen just once. V and J are TRBV7-3 and TRBJ2-3; no firm D call. The CDR3 extends over 13 amino acids. Germline lookup yields CDR1 SGHTA and CDR2 FQGTGA. The V and J ends lost 1 base and 9 bases respectively, with 11 bases between them. CDR3 nucleotide sequence: TGTGCCAGCAGCTTAAACAGCGAAGCAACGCAGTATTTT. Residues: CASSLNSEATQYF. Full variable domain (rest looked up from reference TRBV7-3 and TRBJ2-3): GAGVSQTPSNKVTEKGKYVELRCDPISGHTALYWYRQSLGQGPEFLIYFQGTGAADDSGLPNDRFFAVRPEGSVSTLKIQRTERGDSAVYLCASSLNSEATQYFGPGTRLTVL.

This clone came up once. The V gene is TRBV27, the J gene TRBJ2-1; D perhaps matches TRBD2 (5 bases). CDR3 size: 18 residues. Trimming shortened V by 4 bases and J by 3 bases, and 22 bases separated the two germline ends. Germline values: CDR1 MNHEY, CDR2 SMNVEV (reference sequence). Here the CDR3 reads CASSSSWASRRLYNEQFF. CDR3 bases: TGTGCCAGCAGTTCCTCATGGGCTAGCCGACGCCTCTACAATGAGCAGTTCTTC.

The chain couples TRBV6-1 to TRBJ1-5, with a weak D call TRBD1 (6 bases). The CDR3 totals 15 residues. V was clipped by 1 base and J by 4 bases, with 11 bases between them. The V gene's germline CDR1 is MNHNS and CDR2 SASEGT. The CDR3 DNA reads as TGTGCCAGCAGTGAAGGTCGGGGGGCGAATCAGCCCCAGCATTTT. Protein product: CASSEGRGANQPQHF.

This clone has just a few counts. The J gene is TRBJ2-7, the V gene TRBV30, with 11 bases matching TRBD2. The trim removed 8 bases at V and 4 bases at J, leaving 7 bases unmatched. Germline-derived CDR1 and CDR2 are GTSNPN and SVGIG (reference sequence). CDR3 length equals 13 residues. DNA for the CDR3: TGTGCCACGCAACTAGCGGGAGTTTACGAGCAGTACTTC. It translates to CATQLAGVYEQYF.

V gene TRBV4-2 combines with J gene TRBJ2-3; 14 nucleotides match TRBD2. Germline V lookup: CDR1 LGHNA, CDR2 YNFKEQ. After removal of 4 bases from V and 5 bases from J, the junction contained 14 bases not matched to a gene. The CDR3 length is 19 residues. The CDR3 sequence is CASSRRLAGGPVGGDTQYF. The CDR3 region has the DNA TGTGCCAGCAGCCGCCGACTAGCGGGAGGGCCGGTGGGTGGAGATACGCAGTATTTT.

This clone was counted once. This chain links TRBV19 with TRBJ1-2; no clear D. This CDR3 spans 16 amino acids. Germline V lookup: CDR1 LNHDA, CDR2 SQIVND (reference sequence). The V end lost 5 bases, the J end lost 0 bases, and 16 bases lay between the germline ends. CDR3 protein: CASSFSIGSANYGYTF. CDR3 nucleotides: TGTGCCAGTAGTTTCAGCATAGGCTCAGCTAACTATGGCTACACCTTC.

This sequence joins TRBV7-3 and TRBJ2-1; 9 bases fit TRBD2. V shed 4 bases and J 5 bases; nucleotides not matched to a gene: 6. The CDR3 is 15 residues long. Germline assignment: CDR1 SGHTA and CDR2 FQGTGA. The CDR3 DNA sequence: TGTGCCAGCAGCTCCGGTCTAGCGGGAAACAATGAGCAGTTCTTC. Protein: CASSSGLAGNNEQFF.

The chain combines TRBV7-2 with TRBJ2-7; 7 bases align to TRBD1. The trim removed 3 bases at V and 3 bases at J, leaving 2 bases unmatched. The CDR3 runs 13 residues. Germline-derived CDR1 and CDR2 are SGHTA and FQGNSA. The CDR3 DNA reads TGTGCCAGCAGCTTCCGGACAGGCTACGAGCAGTACTTC. Encoded protein: CASSFRTGYEQYF. The entire variable domain, with the rest obtained from reference TRBV7-2 and TRBJ2-7, is as follows: GAGVSQSPSNKVTEKGKDVELRCDPISGHTALYWYRQSLGQGLEFLIYFQGNSAPDKSGLPSDRFSAERTGGSVSTLTIQRTQQEDSAVYLCASSFRTGYEQYFGPGTRLTVT.